A single sample is the source of the 12 T cell receptor beta chains below, sequenced in a study of graft-versus-host responses after intestinal transplantation. The table came from immunoSEQ multiplex PCR; TCRdb's copy has only in-frame clones and leaves some out. The data contain about 35,000 clones, around 94% of them seen just once; the ten biggest clones take up about 0.76%. The material sequenced was PBMCs, taken 16 days after intestinal transplant. These receptors were taken from a human patient who received an intestinal transplant, so some T cells may come from the graft donor.

The V call is TRBV19, the J call TRBJ2-3; TRBD1 matches 10 bases. The CDR3 runs to 20 residues. CDR1 and CDR2 (germline): LNHDA, SQIVND (reference sequence). The V segment lost 5 bases and the J segment 0 bases; nucleotides outside the gene matches: 17. In DNA, the CDR3 is TGTGCCAGTAGTTCGAGGGGGACAGGGGATTTTTTAACTAGCACAGATACGCAGTATTTT. Protein sequence: CASSSRGTGDFLTSTDTQYF.

Regarding this clone: The junction does not match germline at one end; this may be a read error. The chain employs TRBV2 and TRBJ1-4; possibly TRBD1 for D (6 bases). Germline CDR1 reads SNHLY; CDR2 reads FYNNEI. This CDR3 comprises 13 residues. CDR3: CAGTGGPDEKLFF. The CDR3 DNA follows: TGTGCCGGCACGGGGGGGCCGGATGAGAAACTGTTTTTT. The whole variable domain, remainder taken from reference TRBV2 and TRBJ1-4, is EPEVTQTPSHQVTQMGQEVILRCVPISNHLYFYWYRQILGQKVEFLVSFYNNEISEKSEIFDDQFSVERPDGSNFTLKIRSTKLEDSAMYFCAGTGGPDEKLFFGSGTQLSVL.

The chain combines TRBV7-2 with TRBJ2-7; 9 nucleotides agree with TRBD1. V was pared by 5 bases and J by 5 bases, with 7 bases of the junction left unmatched. The CDR3 totals 14 residues. Germline loops: CDR1 SGHTA, CDR2 FQGNSA. The CDR3 region has the DNA TGTGCCAGCAGCGAGAGGACAGGGGAACACGAGCAGTACTTC. This translates into CASSERTGEHEQYF.

This clone was detected only a few times. This chain links TRBV28 with TRBJ1-5; D unclear. V was cut by 6 bases and J by 7 bases, with 7 bases left in between. The CDR3 has 11 residues. Germline V lookup: CDR1 MDHEN, CDR2 SYDVKM. In DNA, the CDR3 is TGTGCCAGCAGCCTTCAACAGCCCCAGCATTTT. This encodes CASSLQQPQHF.

The chain joins TRBV9 to TRBJ1-2; D gene unclear. The germline V and J ends were trimmed by 0 bases and 2 bases, with 5 bases remaining between them. The CDR3 has 13 residues. Germline lookup yields CDR1 SGDLS and CDR2 YYNGEE. CDR3 coding DNA: TGTGCCAGCAGCGTAGTAGGAAACTATGGCTACACCTTC. Amino acids: CASSVVGNYGYTF.

The CDR3 nucleotides read TGCGCCAGCAGCCAAGTTGAAGGTTATGGCTACACCTTC. Translated, it gives CASSQVEGYGYTF. This chain uses TRBV4-1 with TRBJ1-2; no firm D call. The V end was cut by 1 base, the J end by 5 bases, with 8 bases between. In germline, CDR1 is MGHRA, CDR2 YSYEKL. CDR3 length: 13 residues.

This chain links TRBV27 with TRBJ2-5; 7 positions agree with TRBD2. The DNA end lines up better with TRBJ2-7; the J call may be wrong. This CDR3 is built from 16 residues. CDR1 is MNHEY and CDR2 is SMNVEV in the germline V gene (reference sequence). The CDR3 DNA follows: TGTGCCAGCAGGGGCTCCACTAGCGAGACGACCTACGAGCAGTACTTC. Translated, it gives CASRGSTSETTYEQYF.

The V call is TRBV14, the J call TRBJ2-7, with 7 positions matching TRBD1. This CDR3 contains 18 residues. Germline CDR1 reads SGHDN; CDR2 reads FVKESK. Trimming took 1 base from V and 3 from J; bases not matched to a gene: 15. The CDR3 region has the DNA TGTGCCAGCAGCCAAGTCGAGACAGGGTACCGCCGGGGCTACGAGCAGTACTTC. Translated, it gives CASSQVETGYRRGYEQYF.

The chain combines TRBV19 with TRBJ2-1; 10 bases are shared with TRBD2. V was clipped by 5 bases and J by 4 bases; unmatched bases: 5. Germline CDR1 is LNHDA and CDR2 is SQIVND (reference sequence). CDR3 length: 15 amino acids. CDR3 DNA sequence: TGTGCCAGTAGTCCTTCACTAGCGGGATACAATGAGCAGTTCTTC. The encoded protein is CASSPSLAGYNEQFF.

The rearrangement joins TRBV29-1 to TRBJ2-3; D is perhaps TRBD2 (7 bases). The germline V gene encodes CDR1 SQVTM and CDR2 ANQGSEA. Between the trimmed V and J ends, which lost 7 bases and 6 bases, there was a span of 23 bases. The CDR3 has 15 residues. The CDR3 nucleotides read TGCAGCGGGGGATTGGCGGGGGCCCAGGAGGATACGCAGTATTTT. This codes for CSGGLAGAQEDTQYF.

The gene calls are TRBV2 and TRBJ1-1, with TRBD1 matching 8 bases. Trimming took 7 bases from V and 6 from J; bases not matched to a gene: 19. CDR3 length: 17 residues. Germline values: CDR1 SNHLY, CDR2 FYNNEI. The CDR3 reads CASTKAGGPLLRAEAFF. Here the CDR3 DNA reads TGTGCCAGCACTAAGGCAGGGGGCCCGTTATTGCGCGCTGAAGCTTTCTTT.

The chain combines TRBV5-1 with TRBJ1-5; no clear D gene. V dropped 0 bases and J dropped 1 base, with 2 bases sitting between them. This CDR3 region has 13 residues. Germline V gene lookup returns CDR1 SGHRS and CDR2 YFSETQ. The CDR3 bases are TGCGCCAGCAGCTTGGCCAGCAATCAGCCCCAGCATTTT. Translating it yields CASSLASNQPQHF.